The 27 T cell receptor beta chains given below trace back to one sample, sequenced in a study of T cells after yellow fever vaccination. TCRdb analysed the 5' RACE reads with MiXCR anew, one entry per CDR3 protein. Here the sample spans over 250,000 distinct CDR3 sequences, about 4% being singletons. Sequencing was performed on PBMCs, taken 5 days after the yellow fever booster vaccination. These receptors were collected from a man aged 18 to 35 who received the YFV17D yellow fever vaccine.

The chain has TRBV9 and TRBJ2-5, with 7 bases identical to TRBD2. CDR1 is SGDLS, CDR2 YYNGEE, per germline. The CDR3 contains 13 residues. The V segment lost 0 bases and the J segment 7 bases; nucleotides outside the gene matches: 3. The CDR3 sequence is CASSVGGEGTQYF. The CDR3 DNA reads TGTGCCAGCAGCGTAGGAGGGGAGGGGACCCAGTACTTC.

The rearrangement joins TRBV5-4 to TRBJ1-1, with a tentative D call TRBD1 (6 bases). Germline loops: CDR1 SGHNT, CDR2 YYREEE (reference sequence). This CDR3 is 14 amino acids long. The V end was cut by 6 bases, the J end by 0 bases, with 12 bases between. CDR3 coding DNA: TGTGCCAGCAAGGACAGTCACATGAACACTGAAGCTTTCTTT. This encodes CASKDSHMNTEAFF.

This clonotype was observed many times. The V gene is TRBV7-9, the J gene TRBJ2-2, with D hard to call. Germline CDR1 reads SEHNR; CDR2 reads FQNEAQ (reference sequence). Between the trimmed V and J ends, which lost 7 bases and 1 base, there was a span of 7 bases. The CDR3 consists of 13 residues. The CDR3 DNA reads as TGTGCCAGCAACCCTGAGAACACCGGGGAGCTGTTTTTT. Translation: CASNPENTGELFF. The variable domain in full, completed from reference TRBV7-9 and TRBJ2-2, reads DTGVSQNPRHKITKRGQNVTFRCDPISEHNRLYWYRQTLGQGPEFLTYFQNEAQLEKSRLLSDRFSAERPKGSFSTLEIQRTEQGDSAMYLCASNPENTGELFFGEGSRLTVL.

This clonotype occurred a few times. This chain links TRBV14 with TRBJ2-3, with TRBD1 matching 9 bases. The CDR3 extends over 14 amino acids. Germline V gives CDR1 SGHDN, CDR2 FVKESK. Unmatched junction bases numbered 3, after V lost 1 base and J lost 7 bases. CDR3 coding DNA: TGTGCCAGCAGCCAAGCACAGGGGGCAAATACGCAGTATTTT. Its translation is CASSQAQGANTQYF.

This clonotype has at least ten counts. This chain links TRBV29-1 with TRBJ2-7; the match to TRBD1 covers 9 bases. Per germline, CDR1 SQVTM and CDR2 ANQGSEA. Trimming cost V 6 bases and J 6 bases; bases outside gene matches: 6. The CDR3 contains 12 residues. CDR3 protein: CSVVRDRAEQYF. The CDR3 nucleotides are TGCAGCGTAGTCCGGGACAGGGCCGAGCAGTACTTC.

This clonotype was counted many times. The DNA for the CDR3 is TGCGCCAGCAGCTTGGGGACAGGGGGCGTATACAATGAGCAGTTCTTC. It specifies CASSLGTGGVYNEQFF. The J gene is TRBJ2-1, the V gene TRBV5-1; 11 positions match TRBD1. Unmatched junction bases numbered 3, after V lost 0 bases and J lost 4 bases. Germline CDR1 and CDR2: SGHRS and YFSETQ. This CDR3 has 16 amino acids.

This clonotype was seen only a few times. The rearrangement joins TRBV18 to TRBJ2-5, with TRBD2 identical over 12 bases. The CDR3 has 16 amino acids. The V segment lost 2 bases and the J segment 5 bases; nucleotides outside the gene matches: 6. Germline V lookup: CDR1 KGHSH, CDR2 LQKENI. CDR3 sequence reads: CASSPLGLAGVETQYF. The CDR3 region has the DNA TGTGCCAGCTCACCATTGGGACTAGCGGGCGTCGAGACCCAGTACTTC.

This clonotype was recorded a few times. V usage is TRBV27 and J usage is TRBJ2-7; the D gene is possibly TRBD1 (5 bases). V shed 2 bases and J shed 6 bases, with 17 bases lying between them. CDR3 length equals 15 residues. Germline CDR1 MNHEY, CDR2 SMNVEV (reference sequence). The CDR3 DNA follows: TGTGCCAGCAGTTTAAATTGGGCAGGGCCTGGCGAGCAGTACTTC. Encoded protein: CASSLNWAGPGEQYF.

The gene calls are TRBV5-1 and TRBJ1-1; D possibly corresponds to TRBD1 (5 bases). This CDR3 comprises 16 residues. Trimming shortened V by 4 bases and J by 1 base, and 17 bases separated the two germline ends. CDR1 and CDR2 from the germline V gene are SGHRS and YFSETQ. CDR3 coding DNA: TGCGCCAGCAGCGAATACCTTGGGGCGGCGAACACTGAAGCTTTCTTT. This sequence encodes CASSEYLGAANTEAFF.

This clonotype was picked up many times. This chain uses TRBV5-1 with TRBJ1-4; maybe TRBD1 (5 bases). CDR1 is SGHRS and CDR2 is YFSETQ in the germline V gene. The CDR3 length is 17 residues. Trimming stripped 3 bases from V and 0 bases from J, with 15 bases between. In DNA form, the CDR3 reads TGCGCCAGCAGCTGGGGACCCGAGAGGGCAACTAATGAAAAACTGTTTTTT. It codes for CASSWGPERATNEKLFF.

This clonotype has more than one count but fewer than ten. The CDR3 here is CASSPTGTYEQYF. CDR3 coding DNA: TGTGCCAGCAGTCCTACAGGAACCTACGAGCAGTACTTC. The gene calls are TRBV6-6 and TRBJ2-7, with TRBD1 as a possible D gene (5 bases). The CDR3 runs to 13 residues. Germline values: CDR1 MNHNY, CDR2 SVGAGI (reference sequence). Trimming stripped 5 bases from V and 2 bases from J, with 10 bases between.

This clonotype was seen at least ten times. CDR3 loop: CASTSRDRLTYSNQPQHF. As DNA, the CDR3 is TGTGCCAGCACCTCCCGGGACAGACTAACGTATAGCAATCAGCCCCAGCATTTT. The genes are TRBV6-2 or TRBV6-3 and TRBJ1-5, with TRBD1 identical over 7 bases. V shed 7 bases, J shed 0 bases, and the junction held 15 bases outside the gene matches. Germline V gene data show CDR1 as MNHEY and CDR2 as SVGEGT. This CDR3 region has 18 residues.

This clonotype was recorded a few times. The V call is TRBV7-9, the J call TRBJ1-2; 9 bases line up with TRBD1. The CDR3 contains 15 residues. Trimming removed 4 bases from V and 4 bases from J; junction bases left unmatched: 7. CDR1 and CDR2 from the germline V gene are SEHNR and FQNEAQ (reference sequence). CDR3 coding DNA: TGTGCCAGCAGCTCTGGGACAGGGAATACCTATGGCTACACCTTC. This sequence encodes CASSSGTGNTYGYTF.

A few counts support this clonotype. V usage is TRBV6-5 and J usage is TRBJ1-2, with unresolved D. Germline CDR1 and CDR2: MNHEY and SVGAGI. There are 16 residues in the CDR3. V gave up 5 bases and J gave up 8 bases, with 24 bases separating them. This chain's CDR3 is CASSPTPAGRTMGYTF. The CDR3 DNA reads as TGTGCCAGCAGTCCGACGCCCGCAGGCCGAACTATGGGCTACACCTTC.

The sample holds a few counts of this clonotype. The chain is built from TRBV7-2 and TRBJ1-1, with a weak D call TRBD1 (6 bases). The CDR3 contains 14 residues. V lost 6 bases and J lost 8, with 19 bases in between. Germline V gene lookup returns CDR1 SGHTA and CDR2 FQGNSA. The DNA of the CDR3 is TGTGCCAGCAGACCGTCGGGAGGGGGAGTAGAAGCTTTCTTT. Its translation: CASRPSGGGVEAFF.

This sequence joins TRBV29-1 and TRBJ1-1; the match to TRBD1 covers 8 bases. This CDR3 is built from 15 residues. Germline V gene sequence: CDR1 SQVTM, CDR2 ANQGSEA. Trimming took 7 bases from V and 0 from J; bases not matched to a gene: 10. CDR3 coding DNA: TGCAGCGGGGCAGGGGGCTGGGGGATGAACACTGAAGCTTTCTTT. It specifies CSGAGGWGMNTEAFF.

This clonotype was seen at least ten times. The chain uses TRBV7-3 and TRBJ2-2; no clear D. The germline CDR1 and CDR2 sequences are SGHTA and FQGTGA. Trimming left V 2 bases short and J 6 bases short, with 7 bases between. This CDR3 has 13 residues. CDR3 protein: CASSLGSSGELFF. CDR3 DNA: TGTGCCAGCAGCTTAGGAAGTTCCGGGGAGCTGTTTTTT.

This clonotype occurred a few times. The chain couples TRBV25-1 to TRBJ2-7, with D possibly called TRBD1 or TRBD2 (5 bases each). CDR3 length: 15 amino acids. Deletions cut 1 base from V and 0 bases from J, with 10 bases between. The germline V gene has CDR1 MGHDK and CDR2 SYGVNS. The chain's CDR3 is CASSESGTASYEQYF. CDR3 nucleotide sequence: TGTGCCAGCAGTGAATCCGGGACGGCCTCCTACGAGCAGTACTTC.

This clonotype was observed at least ten times. The chain combines TRBV5-1 with TRBJ2-1; D gene unclear. This CDR3 has 11 residues. Trimming shortened V by 0 bases and J by 8 bases, and 3 bases separated the two germline ends. Germline assignment: CDR1 SGHRS and CDR2 YFSETQ. CDR3: CASSLEHEQFF. The CDR3 region has the DNA TGCGCCAGCAGCTTGGAACATGAGCAGTTCTTC. The full variable domain, its missing parts supplied by reference TRBV5-1 and TRBJ2-1, is KAGVTQTPRYLIKTRGQQVTLSCSPISGHRSVSWYQQTPGQGLQFLFEYFSETQRNKGNFPGRFSGRQFSNSRSEMNVSTLELGDSALYLCASSLEHEQFFGPGTRLTVL.

Of note for this clonotype: At one of its ends the junction is not consistent with the germline gene, which may arise from a read error. This sequence joins TRBV10-2 and TRBJ2-5; 10 nucleotides match TRBD1. This CDR3 is 15 amino acids long. Germline CDR1 is WSHSY and CDR2 is SAAADI. CDR3 coding DNA: TGCGGCAGCAGCGACAGGGACAGGGGAGGAGAGACCGAGTACTTC. It translates to CGSSDRDRGGETEYF.

This chain joins TRBV30 and TRBJ2-5; TRBD2 is a possible D gene (5 bases). The V end lost 2 bases, the J end lost 5 bases, and 12 bases lay between the germline ends. This CDR3 has 13 residues. Germline V gives CDR1 GTSNPN, CDR2 SVGIG (reference sequence). The CDR3 nucleotides read TGTGCCTGGAGTCCGTCGGGGTTGGAGACCCAGTACTTC. Protein product: CAWSPSGLETQYF.

V is TRBV29-1 and J is TRBJ2-5; D ambiguous. The V end was cut by 4 bases, the J end by 5 bases, with 5 bases between. Germline V gene lookup returns CDR1 SQVTM and CDR2 ANQGSEA. The CDR3 length is 10 residues. CDR3 protein: CSVVKETQYF. For the CDR3, the DNA is TGCAGCGTTGTTAAGGAGACCCAGTACTTC.

The J gene is TRBJ2-1, the V gene TRBV11-2, with D possibly matching TRBD2 (7 bases). Trimming took 1 base from V and 0 from J, leaving 16 bases between them. Germline-derived CDR1 and CDR2 are SGHAT and FQNNGV. The CDR3 consists of 18 residues. CDR3 sequence: CASSLASEGGSSYNEQFF. The CDR3 DNA reads TGTGCCAGCAGCTTAGCTTCAGAGGGGGGGAGCTCCTACAATGAGCAGTTCTTC. The whole variable domain, filled in from reference TRBV11-2 and TRBJ2-1, reads EAGVAQSPRYKIIEKRQSVAFWCNPISGHATLYWYQQILGQGPKLLIQFQNNGVVDDSQLPKDRFSAERLKGVDSTLKIQPAKLEDSAVYLCASSLASEGGSSYNEQFFGPGTRLTVL.

This clonotype was counted many times. The V call is TRBV4-2, the J call TRBJ1-5; a possible D gene is TRBD1 (6 bases). The length of the CDR3 is 15 residues. V dropped 1 base and J dropped 2 bases, with 9 bases sitting between them. The germline V gene encodes CDR1 LGHNA and CDR2 YNFKEQ. The CDR3 nucleotides read TGTGCCAGCAGCCAAGTGAGGGGGGGCAATCAGCCCCAGCATTTT. It codes for CASSQVRGGNQPQHF.

This chain uses TRBV27 with TRBJ2-4, with 9 bases matching TRBD1. Unmatched junction bases numbered 4, after V lost 3 bases and J lost 7 bases. The CDR3 runs to 14 residues. The V gene's germline CDR1 is MNHEY and CDR2 SMNVEV (reference sequence). Here the CDR3 reads CASSFTGGLNIQYF. The CDR3 coding sequence is TGTGCCAGCAGTTTCACAGGGGGCCTCAACATTCAGTACTTC.

This clonotype was found a few times. The chain carries TRBV29-1 and TRBJ1-1, with D uncertain. Germline lookup yields CDR1 SQVTM and CDR2 ANQGSEA. V was pared by 3 bases and J by 2 bases, with 13 bases between. The CDR3 covers 14 residues. The CDR3, as DNA: TGCAGCGTTGAGCGTGGCGGAGTAAACACTGAAGCTTTCTTT. This sequence encodes CSVERGGVNTEAFF.

This clonotype appeared many times. The chain carries TRBV3-1 and TRBJ2-1; 8 bases fit TRBD2. The CDR3 has 14 amino acids. The trim removed 3 bases at V and 7 bases at J, leaving 5 bases unmatched. Germline assignment: CDR1 LGHDT and CDR2 YNNKEL (reference sequence). Written as DNA, the CDR3 is TGTGCCAGCAGCCAGCGGGGGGCCGGGAATGAGCAGTTCTTC. Encoded protein: CASSQRGAGNEQFF.